This T cell receptor beta chain was sequenced during a study of spatial heterogeneity in lung cancer. Study background: The study sequenced follow-up PBMC samples when they were available, at a median of about 23 months after resection. Study-wide results and limits: Among blood samples, ubiquitous expanded tumor TCRs appeared more at resection than at follow-up.

CDR3 length equals 16 residues. Trimming took 1 base from V and 4 from J, leaving 16 bases between them. Note on this clonotype: Its target is unknown.

Each TCR cDNA molecule carried a unique molecular identifier. TCRdb processed the 5' RACE reads anew with MiXCR; each CDR3 protein has one entry. The table includes around 120,000 distinct CDR3 sequences, 12% detected once. As for time point: blood at routine non-recurrence follow-up after resection. Unsorted whole RNA from tumor, nontumor lung or frozen PBMC underwent sequencing. This sample comprised PBMCs, obtained at follow-up. The clonotype comes from a male donor with early-stage non-small cell lung cancer. The chain couples TRBV12-3 or TRBV12-4 to TRBJ1-2, with a possible D match to TRBD1 (6 bases). The CDR3 reads CASSLVWDKYFYGYTF. In DNA, the CDR3 is TGTGCCAGCAGTTTAGTCTGGGACAAATACTTCTATGGCTACACCTTC.